This entry lists 2 T cell receptor beta chains sequenced from one sample in a study of PD-1 blockade in classical Hodgkin lymphoma. The assay was immunoSEQ multiplex PCR, and TCRdb's table has in-frame clones only and misses some. The table records about 13,000 clones, around four fifths of them present only once. Each patient experienced a relapse that followed autologous stem cell transplantation, and brentuximab vedotin exposure varied. Specimen: peripheral blood mononuclear cells (PBMCs), collected at baseline. Source of these receptors: a human donor with classical Hodgkin lymphoma.

The chain joins TRBV6-5 to TRBJ1-1; tentative D call: TRBD1 (5 bases). The CDR3 extends over 14 amino acids. The germline V gene encodes CDR1 MNHEY and CDR2 SVGAGI. The V and J ends lost 7 bases and 0 bases respectively, with 12 bases between them. In DNA form, the CDR3 reads TGTGCCAGCAAGCGACAGAATATGAACACTGAAGCTTTCTTT. Residues: CASKRQNMNTEAFF.

The V and J genes are TRBV11-2 and TRBJ2-2; possibly TRBD1 or TRBD2 for D (6 bases each). V lost 6 bases, J lost 2 bases, and 19 bases lay in between. The CDR3 consists of 17 residues. Germline CDR1 SGHAT, CDR2 FQNNGV. CDR3 amino acids: CASRTYRGTTNTGELFF. CDR3 sequence (DNA): TGTGCCAGCAGAACTTATCGGGGGACAACCAACACCGGGGAGCTGTTTTTT.